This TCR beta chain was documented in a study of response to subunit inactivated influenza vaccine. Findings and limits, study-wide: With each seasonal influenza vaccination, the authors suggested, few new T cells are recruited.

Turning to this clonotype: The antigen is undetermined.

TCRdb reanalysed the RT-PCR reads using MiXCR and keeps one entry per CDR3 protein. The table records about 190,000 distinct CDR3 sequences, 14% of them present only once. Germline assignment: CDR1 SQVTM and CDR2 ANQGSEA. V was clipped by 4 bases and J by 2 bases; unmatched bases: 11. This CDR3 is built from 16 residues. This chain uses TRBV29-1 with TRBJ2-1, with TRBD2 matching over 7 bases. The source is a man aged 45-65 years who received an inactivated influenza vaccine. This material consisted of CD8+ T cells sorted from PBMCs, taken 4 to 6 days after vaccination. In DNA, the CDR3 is TGCAGCGTTGCGGGAGGACTACCGGGGACCTACAATGAGCAGTTCTTC. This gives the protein CSVAGGLPGTYNEQFF.